A single sample is the source of the 27 T cell receptor beta chains below, sequenced in a study of blood T cell repertoires in COVID-19. The protocol was immunoSEQ multiplex PCR, while the TCRdb copy is restricted to in-frame clones and leaves out a portion. The sample lists roughly 400,000 clones, around nine tenths occurring once. The sample was PBMCs or T cells enriched from blood (not recorded which). The receptors come from a young woman who had been exposed to COVID-19.

The J gene is TRBJ2-7, the V gene TRBV18, with a weak D call TRBD1 (5 bases). The CDR3 loop spans 16 amino acids. From germline, CDR1 is KGHSH and CDR2 LQKENI. Trimming took off 2 bases at V and 2 bases at J, with 16 bases between the two ends. CDR3 residues: CASSPSGPNRPYEQYF. The CDR3 coding sequence is TGTGCCAGCTCACCATCTGGACCGAACAGGCCCTACGAGCAGTACTTC.

The chain joins TRBV24-1 to TRBJ2-5; TRBD1 agrees at 9 bases. The V and J ends lost 2 bases and 5 bases, in that order; junction bases with no gene match: 11. Germline values: CDR1 KGHDR, CDR2 SFDVKD. The CDR3 has 17 residues. The CDR3, as DNA: TGTGCCACCAGTGATTCGACCATGACAGGGGGGCGGGAGACCCAGTACTTC. Translated, it gives CATSDSTMTGGRETQYF.

The chain employs TRBV15 and TRBJ1-6; the D gene is possibly TRBD1 (6 bases). CDR3 length equals 17 residues. Germline values: CDR1 LNHNV, CDR2 YYDKDF (reference sequence). Trimming stripped 0 bases from V and 9 bases from J, with 18 bases between. CDR3 region: CATSREGVRGAGSPLHF. As DNA, the CDR3 is TGTGCCACCAGCAGAGAGGGGGTGCGGGGGGCAGGTTCACCCCTCCACTTT. Full variable domain (outside the CDR3, taken from reference TRBV15 and TRBJ1-6): DAMVIQNPRYQVTQFGKPVTLSCSQTLNHNVMYWYQQKSSQAPKLLFHYYDKDFNNEADTPDNFQSRRPNTSFCFLDIRSPGLGDTAMYLCATSREGVRGAGSPLHFGNGTRLTVT.

The V call is TRBV28, the J call TRBJ2-7; no clear D gene. The V gene lost 3 bases and the J gene lost 3 bases, with 6 bases spanning the gap. This CDR3 contains 12 residues. From germline, CDR1 is MDHEN and CDR2 SYDVKM. This chain's CDR3 is CASSFRFYEQYF. CDR3 DNA sequence: TGTGCCAGCAGTTTTCGGTTCTACGAGCAGTACTTC.

V is TRBV7-2 and J is TRBJ2-2, with 9 bases that match TRBD2. Germline lookup yields CDR1 SGHTA and CDR2 FQGNSA. V lost 5 bases, J lost 7 bases, and 14 bases stayed unmatched. CDR3 size: 17 residues. This chain's CDR3 is CASSPGVAGVAGGELFF. The CDR3 nucleotides read TGTGCCAGCAGCCCCGGGGTAGCGGGAGTCGCGGGCGGGGAGCTGTTTTTT.

The chain employs TRBV29-1 and TRBJ2-7, with TRBD1 matching over 9 bases. V shed 6 bases, J shed 1 base, and the junction held 10 bases outside the gene matches. This CDR3 is built from 15 residues. CDR1 SQVTM and CDR2 ANQGSEA come from the germline V gene. CDR3 sequence reads: CSVGGTGQGSYEQYF. DNA for the CDR3: TGCAGCGTGGGGGGAACGGGACAGGGTTCCTACGAGCAGTACTTC.

The chain carries TRBV2 and TRBJ2-2; no firm D call. Germline CDR1 and CDR2: SNHLY and FYNNEI. Trimming shortened V by 7 bases and J by 1 base, and 7 bases separated the two germline ends. CDR3 size: 13 residues. CDR3 nucleotides: TGTGCCAGCAAATGGCAGAACACCGGGGAGCTGTTTTTT. It yields the protein CASKWQNTGELFF.

The chain is built from TRBV5-8 and TRBJ2-1, with 11 bases fitting TRBD2. Germline trimming cut 2 bases from V and 2 bases from J; bases unmatched to any gene: 6. Germline values: CDR1 SGHTS, CDR2 YDEGEE. There are 17 residues in the CDR3. This chain's CDR3 is CASSFPLTSGTYNEQFF. The CDR3 coding sequence is TGTGCCAGCAGCTTCCCCCTGACTAGCGGGACCTACAATGAGCAGTTCTTC.

V gene TRBV9 combines with J gene TRBJ1-1; 7 bases are shared with TRBD1. Germline trimming cut 3 bases from V and 5 bases from J; bases unmatched to any gene: 10. Germline assignment: CDR1 SGDLS and CDR2 YYNGEE. There are 15 residues in the CDR3. This CDR3 reads CASSAPGGVTTEAFF. The CDR3 nucleotides are TGTGCCAGCAGCGCCCCAGGGGGAGTGACGACTGAAGCTTTCTTT. The complete variable domain, with remaining parts taken from reference TRBV9 and TRBJ1-1, reads DSGVTQTPKHLITATGQRVTLRCSPRSGDLSVYWYQQSLDQGLQFLIQYYNGEERAKGNILERFSAQQFPDLHSELNLSSLELGDSALYFCASSAPGGVTTEAFFGQGTRLTVV.

The gene calls are TRBV7-9 and TRBJ2-5; D gene uncertain. The CDR3 has 11 amino acids. Looked up from germline, CDR1 is SEHNR and CDR2 is FQNEAQ (reference sequence). V shed 5 bases and J shed 5 bases, with 6 bases lying between them. CDR3 loop: CASSIQETQYF. The CDR3 coding sequence is TGTGCCAGCAGCATTCAGGAGACCCAGTACTTC.

This clone has a single count. The chain recombines TRBV9 with TRBJ1-4, with no clear D. Germline V lookup: CDR1 SGDLS, CDR2 YYNGEE. This CDR3 is 15 amino acids long. V was shortened by 0 bases and J by 7 bases, with 13 bases between the two germline ends. The CDR3 coding sequence is TGTGCCAGCAGCGTAGGAGCACCGGGAGGTGAAAAACTGTTTTTT. This encodes CASSVGAPGGEKLFF.

The chain links TRBV5-6 to TRBJ1-1; unclear D gene. Germline loops: CDR1 SGHDT, CDR2 YYEEEE. This CDR3 is built from 13 residues. With 6 bases removed from V and 4 bases from J, the gap between germline ends came to 13 bases. For the CDR3, the DNA is TGTGCCAGCACACCCTCGGGGATCACTGAAGCTTTCTTT. Protein: CASTPSGITEAFF.

This clone was seen just once. The chain employs TRBV4-1 and TRBJ1-1; D gene ambiguous. V lost 2 bases to trimming and J lost 3 bases, with 7 bases between them. CDR3 size: 13 residues. The V gene's germline CDR1 is MGHRA and CDR2 YSYEKL. The CDR3 DNA is TGCGCCAGCAGCCAACCCGTTGACACTGAAGCTTTCTTT. This gives the protein CASSQPVDTEAFF.

This clone has only a few counts. The chain recombines TRBV28 with TRBJ1-5; possible D gene TRBD1, 5 bases. CDR3 length: 15 residues. V shed 2 bases and J shed 11 bases, with 19 bases lying between them. In germline, CDR1 is MDHEN, CDR2 SYDVKM. CDR3: CASSLHGAPESAQHF. The CDR3 DNA is TGTGCCAGCAGTTTACATGGGGCTCCGGAGTCAGCCCAGCATTTT. The variable domain in full, completed from reference TRBV28 and TRBJ1-5, reads DVKVTQSSRYLVKRTGEKVFLECVQDMDHENMFWYRQDPGLGLRLIYFSYDVKMKEKGDIPEGYSVSREKKERFSLILESASTNQTSMYLCASSLHGAPESAQHFGDGTRLSIL.

This clone appeared a single time. This chain connects TRBV5-1 to TRBJ1-6; 7 nucleotides align to TRBD1. CDR1 and CDR2 from the germline V gene are SGHRS and YFSETQ. After removal of 0 bases from V and 4 bases from J, the junction contained 10 bases not matched to a gene. The length of the CDR3 is 18 residues. As DNA, the CDR3 is TGCGCCAGCAGCTTGGGGGACAGTTTCGGGTTATATAATTCACCCCTCCACTTT. This codes for CASSLGDSFGLYNSPLHF.

This chain connects TRBV28 to TRBJ2-7; 10 bases line up with TRBD1. The CDR3 length is 16 residues. With V trimmed by 6 bases and J by 6 bases, 14 bases remained unmatched. Per the germline V gene, CDR1 is MDHEN and CDR2 is SYDVKM. CDR3 in amino acids: CASSPAGDRGRSEQYF. The CDR3 region has the DNA TGTGCCAGCAGCCCAGCCGGGGACAGGGGAAGGAGCGAGCAGTACTTC.

The chain joins TRBV6-5 to TRBJ2-7, with 8 bases aligning to TRBD1. V shed 6 bases, J shed 3 bases, and the junction held 4 bases outside the gene matches. This CDR3 region has 13 residues. The germline CDR1 and CDR2 sequences are MNHEY and SVGAGI. The CDR3 sequence is CASRGQGYYEQYF. CDR3 nucleotides: TGTGCCAGCAGAGGACAGGGTTACTACGAGCAGTACTTC.

Written as DNA, the CDR3 is TGTGCCACCAACAGGGGTAGCACAGATACGCAGTATTTT. Translating gives CATNRGSTDTQYF. This chain uses TRBV24-1 with TRBJ2-3, with 7 nucleotides matching TRBD1. The CDR3 extends over 13 amino acids. Per the germline V gene, CDR1 is KGHDR and CDR2 is SFDVKD. Trimming at V came to 8 bases and at J to 0 bases, leaving 1 base not matched to a gene.

This chain joins TRBV2 and TRBJ1-1; no clear D. This CDR3 contains 15 residues. Germline values: CDR1 SNHLY, CDR2 FYNNEI. Trimming removed 2 bases from V and 1 base from J, with 11 bases in between. CDR3 in DNA: TGTGCCAGCAGTGAAAAATCTTCAGGGAACACTGAAGCTTTCTTT. Translated: CASSEKSSGNTEAFF. Full variable domain (missing parts from reference TRBV2 and TRBJ1-1): EPEVTQTPSHQVTQMGQEVILRCVPISNHLYFYWYRQILGQKVEFLVSFYNNEISEKSEIFDDQFSVERPDGSNFTLKIRSTKLEDSAMYFCASSEKSSGNTEAFFGQGTRLTVV.

The chain carries TRBV28 and TRBJ2-1, with 10 bases matching TRBD2. Looked up from germline, CDR1 is MDHEN and CDR2 is SYDVKM. With 6 bases clipped from V and 5 bases from J, the junction kept 10 bases outside the gene matches. The CDR3 extends over 16 amino acids. The CDR3 sequence: CASSLAAGGPNNEQFF. Written as DNA, the CDR3 is TGTGCCAGCAGCCTGGCAGCGGGAGGGCCCAACAATGAGCAGTTCTTC.

This rearrangement joins TRBV5-1 to TRBJ2-7; 15 positions match TRBD2. Germline-derived CDR1 and CDR2 are SGHRS and YFSETQ. V lost 1 base to trimming and J lost 1 base; unmatched junction nucleotides: 3. The CDR3 runs 17 residues. As DNA, the CDR3 is TGCGCCAGCAGCTTGCGTGGACTAGCGGGAGGGTCCTACGAGCAGTACTTC. Translated: CASSLRGLAGGSYEQYF.

The chain recombines TRBV24-1 with TRBJ1-2; the match to TRBD1 covers 8 bases. V dropped 4 bases and J dropped 6; count of bases not matched to a gene: 12. CDR1 and CDR2 (germline): KGHDR, SFDVKD. The CDR3 is 16 residues long. This CDR3 is CATSDPGQGGSDGYTF. The DNA of the CDR3 is TGTGCCACCAGTGACCCCGGACAGGGAGGATCTGATGGCTACACCTTC.

The chain has TRBV3-1 (or the pseudogene TRBV3-2) and TRBJ2-7; D perhaps matches TRBD2 (6 bases). This CDR3 is built from 14 residues. V lost 0 bases and J 4 bases, leaving 10 bases between the germline ends. From germline, CDR1 is LGHDT and CDR2 YNNKEL (reference sequence). CDR3 region: CASSQDSEGYEQYF. CDR3 bases: TGTGCCAGCAGCCAAGATTCGGAGGGTTACGAGCAGTACTTC.

The chain links TRBV5-1 to TRBJ2-2; D may be TRBD2 (6 bases). The V end lost 4 bases, the J end lost 6 bases, and 13 bases lay between the germline ends. CDR3 length equals 14 residues. The germline V gene has CDR1 SGHRS and CDR2 YFSETQ. The CDR3 is CASSLASAAGELFF. The CDR3 nucleotides read TGCGCCAGCAGCCTGGCTAGCGCGGCCGGGGAGCTGTTTTTT.

The chain employs TRBV28 and TRBJ2-2; possibly TRBD1 for D (5 bases). Trimming took off 6 bases at V and 1 base at J, with 12 bases between the two ends. The germline CDR1 and CDR2 sequences are MDHEN and SYDVKM. The CDR3 length is 15 residues. CDR3 in amino acids: CASRPRQRNTGELFF. CDR3 in DNA: TGTGCCAGCAGACCCAGACAGAGGAACACCGGGGAGCTGTTTTTT.

The CDR3 spells CASSLAGPPETQYF. CDR3 coding DNA: TGTGCCAGCAGCTTAGCGGGGCCACCGGAGACCCAGTACTTC. V usage is TRBV7-6 and J usage is TRBJ2-5, with D perhaps matching TRBD1 (5 bases). The germline V and J ends were trimmed by 0 bases and 5 bases, with 10 bases remaining between them. The CDR3 consists of 14 residues. Germline V CDR1 and CDR2: SGHVS, FNYEAQ.

This chain links TRBV3-1 (or the pseudogene TRBV3-2) with TRBJ2-1; D gene uncertain. V lost 3 bases and J lost 2, with 14 bases in between. This CDR3 comprises 16 residues. The germline V gene encodes CDR1 LGHDT and CDR2 YNNKEL (reference sequence). CDR3 in amino acids: CASSQRVSTTYNEQFF. The CDR3 DNA follows: TGTGCCAGCAGCCAGAGAGTCAGTACTACCTACAATGAGCAGTTCTTC.